This TCR beta chain was obtained from a study of cytomegalovirus exposure and HLA in healthy donors. Study outcomes and limitations: For cytomegalovirus status, the classifier reportedly gave diagnoses with high specificity and sensitivity. Indistinguishability led to the exclusion of some V segments, TRBV6-2 and TRBV6-3 included.

CDR3 length: 12 amino acids. CDR1 and CDR2 from the germline V gene are MNHNS and SASEGT. Trimming shortened V by 7 bases and J by 6 bases, and 12 bases separated the two germline ends. As regards this clone: Its antigen remains unknown.

This cohort consisted of healthy bone marrow donors. Use of 60 Vbeta and 13 Jbeta primers characterized the PCR. Method: immunoSEQ multiplex PCR; TCRdb's copy keeps in-frame clones and lacks some. The sample lists 250,000 to 350,000 clones; 75% to 90% were seen once. The genes are TRBV6-1 and TRBJ2-5, with D uncertain. The receptor's source is a middle-aged man in good health and CMV-seropositive. The sample consisted of PBMCs. The DNA for the CDR3 is TGTGCCAGCATCGAAGGTGGGCAGACCCAGTACTTC. It is translated as CASIEGGQTQYF.